This T cell receptor beta chain was captured in a study of T cell clones after liver transplantation. At the level of the study: A pre-transplant mixed lymphocyte reaction with TCRbeta sequencing defined graft-donor-reactive clones followed in post-transplant blood.

The CDR3 sequence is 17 residues long. Germline V gene sequence: CDR1 SNHLY, CDR2 FYNNEI. Trimming at V came to 3 bases and at J to 5 bases, leaving 6 bases not matched to a gene. Sorting of unstimulated PBMCs yielded separate CD3+CD4+ and CD3+CD8+ fractions. Sequencing used immunoSEQ multiplex PCR; TCRdb keeps in-frame clones, though not all of them. The table includes about 80,000 clones, 65% to 85% detected once. Study outcomes and limitations: Compared with third party-reactive sequences, donor-reactive ones declined more, independent of withdrawal success. These preliminary findings come from unstandardized post-transplant sampling times.

For this clone: Its antigen is undetermined.

The sequenced sample was CD4+ T cells from blood, obtained 45 to 46 months after liver transplant. This chain connects TRBV2 to TRBJ2-5; 16 nucleotides match TRBD2. This clonotype originated in a human patient who received a liver transplant. Some T cells may have come from the graft donor. The CDR3 region is CASSERRGLAGGETQYF. CDR3 nucleotide sequence: TGTGCCAGCAGTGAGAGAAGGGGACTAGCGGGAGGGGAGACCCAGTACTTC.